Listed below are T cell receptor beta chains from one sample, sequenced in a study of cytomegalovirus exposure and HLA in healthy donors. Clones were sequenced by immunoSEQ multiplex PCR, and TCRdb holds only the in-frame ones, with some missing. Here the sample spans about 190,000 clones, approximately 80% being singletons. The sequencing input was PBMCs. The receptors were sampled from a woman between 45 and 60 years old in good health and CMV-seropositive. Both conserved end residues are trimmed from each CDR3. The order of the fields is V gene, clone size, J gene, CDR3 protein. The size of a clone is reported for some rows only, either as once, few or many, or as a class for expanded clones.

V gene: TRBV15; clone size: .; J gene: TRBJ2-2; CDR3 protein: ATSRDSGGAGELF
V gene: TRBV6-5; clone size: .; J gene: .; CDR3 protein: ASSSFDRGAYEQY
V gene: TRBV19; clone size: .; J gene: TRBJ2-2; CDR3 protein: ASLYSTNTGELF
V gene: TRBV5-6; clone size: .; J gene: TRBJ1-1; CDR3 protein: ASSWDRGITEAF
V gene: TRBV7-8; clone size: .; J gene: TRBJ2-5; CDR3 protein: ASSPGLAGAETQY
V gene: TRBV4-1; clone size: .; J gene: TRBJ2-5; CDR3 protein: ASSLSGGSETQY
V gene: TRBV19; clone size: once; J gene: TRBJ1-1; CDR3 protein: ASRTGTGGWGAEAF
V gene: TRBV9; clone size: few; J gene: TRBJ1-6; CDR3 protein: ASSASGTASRSPLH
V gene: TRBV2; clone size: once; J gene: TRBJ2-7; CDR3 protein: ASRDWTGESYEQY
V gene: TRBV5-4; clone size: once; J gene: TRBJ1-6; CDR3 protein: ASSTRTGVSSPLH
V gene: TRBV19; clone size: few; J gene: TRBJ1-2; CDR3 protein: ASRDRGGYGYT
V gene: TRBV6-5; clone size: .; J gene: TRBJ2-3; CDR3 protein: ASSYVGQLSTDTQY
V gene: TRBV11-2; clone size: .; J gene: TRBJ1-1; CDR3 protein: ASSTRTPGQGNTEAF
V gene: TRBV6-1; clone size: .; J gene: TRBJ2-1; CDR3 protein: ASSELVWTSGDEQF
V gene: TRBV7-6; clone size: few; J gene: TRBJ2-5; CDR3 protein: ASSPGVAGVETQY
V gene: TRBV6-5; clone size: .; J gene: TRBJ2-5; CDR3 protein: ASSSMGRLQETQY
V gene: TRBV19; clone size: .; J gene: TRBJ1-6; CDR3 protein: ASSTGENSPLH
V gene: TRBV5-4; clone size: once; J gene: TRBJ2-2; CDR3 protein: ASSPRAGGSNTGELF
V gene: TRBV7-3; clone size: .; J gene: TRBJ1-6; CDR3 protein: ASSLGQIRGGDLSPLH
V gene: TRBV27; clone size: .; J gene: TRBJ1-2; CDR3 protein: ASSLSKRGNYGYT
V gene: TRBV15; clone size: .; J gene: TRBJ1-2; CDR3 protein: ATSRDVGRANYGYT
V gene: TRBV7-9; clone size: .; J gene: TRBJ2-1; CDR3 protein: ASSLNTGGPYNEQF
V gene: TRBV19; clone size: .; J gene: TRBJ1-2; CDR3 protein: ASSMRVRGELNYGYT
V gene: TRBV6-5; clone size: .; J gene: TRBJ2-7; CDR3 protein: ASSGYTGGWDEQY
V gene: TRBV6-1; clone size: .; J gene: TRBJ1-1; CDR3 protein: ASSYRAGDTEAF
V gene: TRBV4-1; clone size: .; J gene: TRBJ1-2; CDR3 protein: ASSHGLGSGAFYGYT
V gene: TRBV15; clone size: .; J gene: TRBJ2-7; CDR3 protein: ATSRDSDEQY
V gene: TRBV5-5; clone size: .; J gene: TRBJ2-1; CDR3 protein: ASSLAGRNEQF
V gene: TRBV28; clone size: .; J gene: TRBJ1-1; CDR3 protein: ASSLRGAGGRNTEAF
V gene: TRBV6-1; clone size: .; J gene: TRBJ1-6; CDR3 protein: ASSQDTRNSPLH
V gene: TRBV6-9; clone size: .; J gene: TRBJ1-6; CDR3 protein: ASTLGRVESPLH
V gene: TRBV28; clone size: .; J gene: TRBJ1-3; CDR3 protein: ASITTGAGNTIY
V gene: TRBV4-2; clone size: few; J gene: TRBJ1-4; CDR3 protein: ASSQGPGGAARKLF
V gene: TRBV7-9; clone size: .; J gene: TRBJ2-2; CDR3 protein: SSSPPRQGANTGELF
V gene: TRBV9; clone size: .; J gene: TRBJ2-1; CDR3 protein: ASSRGGVREQF
V gene: TRBV6-5; clone size: .; J gene: TRBJ2-7; CDR3 protein: ASSVLQGRSN
V gene: TRBV6-6; clone size: .; J gene: TRBJ2-3; CDR3 protein: ASSYRSLDTQY
V gene: TRBV7-2; clone size: .; J gene: TRBJ2-5; CDR3 protein: ASSNARDLETQY
V gene: TRBV29-1; clone size: .; J gene: TRBJ2-3; CDR3 protein: SVEDLRGTADTQY
V gene: TRBV5-4; clone size: .; J gene: TRBJ1-3; CDR3 protein: ASSVGTGEAGNTIY
V gene: TRBV10-3; clone size: .; J gene: TRBJ2-2; CDR3 protein: AISPTGTSGTGELF
V gene: TRBV7-2; clone size: .; J gene: TRBJ2-7; CDR3 protein: ASRELGYEQY
V gene: TRBV9; clone size: .; J gene: TRBJ1-3; CDR3 protein: ASSVTGGGGNTIY
V gene: TRBV28; clone size: .; J gene: TRBJ2-7; CDR3 protein: ASRLDTTYEQY
V gene: TRBV9; clone size: .; J gene: TRBJ2-1; CDR3 protein: ASSHTSGGAPQSSYNEQF
V gene: TRBV4-2; clone size: once; J gene: TRBJ1-4; CDR3 protein: ASSPPRRGSATNEKLF
V gene: TRBV15; clone size: .; J gene: TRBJ1-2; CDR3 protein: ATSREGQLDHYGYT
V gene: TRBV18; clone size: .; J gene: TRBJ1-1; CDR3 protein: ASSPPGQGGRAF
V gene: TRBV4-2; clone size: .; J gene: TRBJ1-4; CDR3 protein: ASSPPAGNEKLF
V gene: TRBV11-2; clone size: .; J gene: TRBJ2-3; CDR3 protein: ASSLARTSGGDTQY
V gene: TRBV6-1; clone size: .; J gene: TRBJ2-1; CDR3 protein: ASSESWGGAVSSYNEQF